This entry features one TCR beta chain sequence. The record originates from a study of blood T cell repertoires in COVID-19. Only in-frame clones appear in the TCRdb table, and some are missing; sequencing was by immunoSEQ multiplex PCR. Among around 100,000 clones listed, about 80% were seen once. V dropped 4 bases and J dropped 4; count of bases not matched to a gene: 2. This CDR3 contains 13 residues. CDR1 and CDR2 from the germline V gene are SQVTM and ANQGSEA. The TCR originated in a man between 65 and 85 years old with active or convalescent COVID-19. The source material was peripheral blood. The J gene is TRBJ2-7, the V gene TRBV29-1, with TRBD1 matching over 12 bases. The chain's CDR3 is CSVAGQGAYEQYF. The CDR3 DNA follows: TGCAGCGTTGCGGGACAGGGGGCTTACGAGCAGTACTTC.